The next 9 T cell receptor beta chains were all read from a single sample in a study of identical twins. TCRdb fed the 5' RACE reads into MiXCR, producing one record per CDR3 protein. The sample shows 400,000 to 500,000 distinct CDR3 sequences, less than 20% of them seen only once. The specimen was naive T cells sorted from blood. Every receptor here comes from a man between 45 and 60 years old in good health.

This CDR3 is CASRTGTSGTYEQYF. CDR3 DNA sequence: TGTGCCAGCAGAACCGGGACTAGCGGTACCTACGAGCAGTACTTC. V gene TRBV6-2 or TRBV6-3 combines with J gene TRBJ2-7, with 11 bases matching TRBD2. The CDR3 sequence is 15 residues long. Looked up from germline, CDR1 is MNHEY and CDR2 is SVGEGT. V gave up 6 bases and J gave up 2 bases; unmatched junction bases: 6.

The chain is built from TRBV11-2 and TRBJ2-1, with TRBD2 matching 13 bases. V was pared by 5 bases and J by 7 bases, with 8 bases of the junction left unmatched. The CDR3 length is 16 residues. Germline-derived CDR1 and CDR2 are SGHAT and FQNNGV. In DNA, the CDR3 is TGTGCCAGCAGCAAGACTAGCGGGAGGCGACGGAATGAGCAGTTCTTC. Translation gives CASSKTSGRRRNEQFF.

This CDR3 is CASSLDVPNYGYTF. The DNA for the CDR3 is TGCGCCAGCAGCTTGGACGTACCGAACTATGGCTACACCTTC. The chain is built from TRBV5-1 and TRBJ1-2, with no clear D. The CDR3 is 14 residues long. V dropped 0 bases and J dropped 2 bases, with 8 bases sitting between them. Germline assignment: CDR1 SGHRS and CDR2 YFSETQ.

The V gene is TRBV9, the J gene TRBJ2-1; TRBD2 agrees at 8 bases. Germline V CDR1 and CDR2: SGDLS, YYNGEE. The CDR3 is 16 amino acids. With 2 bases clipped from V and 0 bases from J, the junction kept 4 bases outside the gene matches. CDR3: CASSVLAGSSYNEQFF. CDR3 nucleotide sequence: TGTGCCAGCAGCGTTTTAGCGGGAAGCTCCTACAATGAGCAGTTCTTC.

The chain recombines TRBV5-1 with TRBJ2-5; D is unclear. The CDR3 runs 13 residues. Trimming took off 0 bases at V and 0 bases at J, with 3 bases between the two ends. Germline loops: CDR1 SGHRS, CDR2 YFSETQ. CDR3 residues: CASSLVYQETQYF. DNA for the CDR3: TGCGCCAGCAGCTTGGTCTACCAAGAGACCCAGTACTTC.

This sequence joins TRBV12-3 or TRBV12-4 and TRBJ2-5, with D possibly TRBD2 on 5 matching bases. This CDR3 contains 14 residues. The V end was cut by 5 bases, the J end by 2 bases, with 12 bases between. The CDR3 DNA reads TGTGCCAGCAGTCCCCGGGGTGAACAAGAGACCCAGTACTTC. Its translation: CASSPRGEQETQYF.

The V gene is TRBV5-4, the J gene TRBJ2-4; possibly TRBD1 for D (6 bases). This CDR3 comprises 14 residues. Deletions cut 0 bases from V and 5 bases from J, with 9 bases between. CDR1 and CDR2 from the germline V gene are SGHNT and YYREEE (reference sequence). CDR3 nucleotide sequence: TGTGCCAGCAGCTTGGTGGGGGCTGAAAACATTCAGTACTTC. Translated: CASSLVGAENIQYF. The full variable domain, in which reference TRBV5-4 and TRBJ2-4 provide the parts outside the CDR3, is ETGVTQSPTHLIKTRGQQVTLRCSSQSGHNTVSWYQQALGQGPQFIFQYYREEENGRGNFPPRFSGLQFPNYSSELNVNALELDDSALYLCASSLVGAENIQYFGAGTRLSVL.

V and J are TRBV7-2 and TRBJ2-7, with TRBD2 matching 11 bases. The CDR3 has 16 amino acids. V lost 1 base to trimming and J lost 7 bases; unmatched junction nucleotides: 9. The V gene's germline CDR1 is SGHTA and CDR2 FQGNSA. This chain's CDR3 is CASSLEVAGGPREQYF. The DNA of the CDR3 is TGTGCCAGCAGCTTAGAGGTAGCGGGAGGGCCCCGGGAGCAGTACTTC.

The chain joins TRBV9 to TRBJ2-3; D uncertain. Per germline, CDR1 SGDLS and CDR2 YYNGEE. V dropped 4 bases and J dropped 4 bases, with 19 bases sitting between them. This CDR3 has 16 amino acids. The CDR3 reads CASSPDGPRSADTQYF. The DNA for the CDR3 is TGTGCCAGCAGCCCAGATGGGCCCAGGTCGGCAGATACGCAGTATTTT.